This T cell receptor beta chain stems from a study of blood T cell repertoires in COVID-19. The wider study: Acute and convalescent COVID-19 samples came from the United States, Italy and Spain. Sample material is recorded as cDNA or gDNA derived from T cells, B-cell-depleted T cells, or PBMCs.

Only one count was recorded for this clone. Per the study methods: Amplified reference gene primers provided the basis for estimating nucleated cell counts. Sequencing used immunoSEQ multiplex PCR; TCRdb keeps in-frame clones, though not all of them. V and J calls plus clone size are reproduced from that table; the DNA served to infer D and trimming. The table has tens of thousands of clones, more than 80% seen once; the top ten hold roughly 6.2%. The TCR originated in a woman at least 80 years old with active COVID-19. The sample was peripheral blood.

The CDR3 region is CASSSGLTYEQYF. CDR3 coding DNA: TGTGCCAGCAGCTCGGGACTTACCTACGAGCAGTACTTC. This chain joins TRBV7-2 and TRBJ2-7; tentative D call: TRBD2 (6 bases). This CDR3 has 13 amino acids. Trimming stripped 4 bases from V and 2 bases from J, with 9 bases between. CDR1 SGHTA and CDR2 FQGNSA come from the germline V gene.